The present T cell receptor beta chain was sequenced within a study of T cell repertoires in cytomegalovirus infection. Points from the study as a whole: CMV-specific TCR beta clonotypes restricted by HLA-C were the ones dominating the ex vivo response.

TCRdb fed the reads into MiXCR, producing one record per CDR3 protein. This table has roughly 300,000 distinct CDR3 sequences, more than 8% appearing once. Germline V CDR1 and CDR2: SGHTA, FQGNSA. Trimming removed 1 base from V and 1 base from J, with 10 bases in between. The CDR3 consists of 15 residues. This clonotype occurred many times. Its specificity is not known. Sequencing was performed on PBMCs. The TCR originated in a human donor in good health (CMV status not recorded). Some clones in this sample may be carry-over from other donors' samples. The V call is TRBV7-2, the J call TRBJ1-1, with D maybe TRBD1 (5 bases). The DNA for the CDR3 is TGTGCCAGCAGCTTAGTCGGGGGAAAGAACACTGAAGCTTTCTTT. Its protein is CASSLVGGKNTEAFF.